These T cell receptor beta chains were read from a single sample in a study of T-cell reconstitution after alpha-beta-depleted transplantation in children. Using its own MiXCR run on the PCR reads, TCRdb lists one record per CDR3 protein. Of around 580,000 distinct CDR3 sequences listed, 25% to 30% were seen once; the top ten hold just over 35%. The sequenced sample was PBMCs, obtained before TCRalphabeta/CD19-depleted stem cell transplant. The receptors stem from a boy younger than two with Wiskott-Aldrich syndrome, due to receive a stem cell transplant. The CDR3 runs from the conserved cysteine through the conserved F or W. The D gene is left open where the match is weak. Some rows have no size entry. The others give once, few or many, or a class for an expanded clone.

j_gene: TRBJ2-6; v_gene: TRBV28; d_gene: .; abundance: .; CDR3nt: TGTGCCAGCAGTCATCCCCGCGCTGGGGCCAACGTCCTGACTTTC; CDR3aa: CASSHPRAGANVLTF
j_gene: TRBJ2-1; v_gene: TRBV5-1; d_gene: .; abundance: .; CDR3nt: TGCGCCAGCAGCTTGCAAGTGGTCGGTGAGCAGTTCTTC; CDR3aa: CASSLQVVGEQFF
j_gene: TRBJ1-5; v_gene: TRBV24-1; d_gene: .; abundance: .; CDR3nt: TGTGCCACCAGTGAAGACATGTATAGCAATCAGCCCCAGCATTTT; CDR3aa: CATSEDMYSNQPQHF
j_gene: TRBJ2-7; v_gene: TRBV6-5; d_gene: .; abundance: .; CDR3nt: TGTGCCAGCAGCTTCGCTCCAGGCGAGCAGTACTTC; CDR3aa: CASSFAPGEQYF
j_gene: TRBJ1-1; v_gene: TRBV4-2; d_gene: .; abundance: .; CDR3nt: TGTGCCAGCAGCCAATTTGAGTTGGACACTGAAGCTTTCTTT; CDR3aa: CASSQFELDTEAFF
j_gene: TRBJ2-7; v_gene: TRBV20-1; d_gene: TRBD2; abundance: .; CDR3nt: TGCAGTGCTAGAGATCCCCTAGCGGGCTACGAGCAGTACTTC; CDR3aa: CSARDPLAGYEQYF
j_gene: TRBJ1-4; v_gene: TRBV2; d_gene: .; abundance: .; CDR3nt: TGTGCCAGCAGTGAAACGGGGTGGACCCGGAAAAAACTGTTTTTT; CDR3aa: CASSETGWTRKKLFF
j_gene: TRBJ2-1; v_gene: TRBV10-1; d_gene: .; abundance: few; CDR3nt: TGCGCCAGCAGTGAGCCCCGGGGGCAGGGCGGTAATGAGCAGTTCTTC; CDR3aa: CASSEPRGQGGNEQFF
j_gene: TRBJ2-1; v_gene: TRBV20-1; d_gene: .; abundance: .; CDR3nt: TGCAGTGCTAGGTGGGGGAGCTCCTACAATGAGCAGTTCTTC; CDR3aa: CSARWGSSYNEQFF
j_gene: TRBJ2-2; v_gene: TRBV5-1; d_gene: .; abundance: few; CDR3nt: TGCGCCAGCAGCTTTCCGGGGCCCGGGGAGCTGTTTTTT; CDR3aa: CASSFPGPGELFF
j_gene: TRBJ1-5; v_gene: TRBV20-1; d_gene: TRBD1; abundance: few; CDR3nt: TGCAGTGCGAGACAGGGGGTAGATCAGCCCCAGCATTTT; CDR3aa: CSARQGVDQPQHF
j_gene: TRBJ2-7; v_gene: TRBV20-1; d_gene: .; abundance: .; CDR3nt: TGCAGTGCGGAGAGGGGTAACTACAAGCAGTACTTC; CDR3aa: CSAERGNYKQYF
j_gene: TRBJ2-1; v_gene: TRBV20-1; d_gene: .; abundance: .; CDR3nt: TGCAGTGCTAGAGGCCTTAGGGGGGAGGACCAGCGGGAACTCTCCTACAATGAGCAGTTCTTC; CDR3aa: CSARGLRGEDQRELSYNEQFF
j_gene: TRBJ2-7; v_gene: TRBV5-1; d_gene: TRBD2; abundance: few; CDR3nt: TGCGCCAGCAGCTTCCTAGCGGCGAGAGACGACGAGCAGTACTTC; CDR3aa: CASSFLAARDDEQYF
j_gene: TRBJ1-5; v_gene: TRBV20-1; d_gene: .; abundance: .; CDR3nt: TGCAGTGCTAGAGACAGGGCGAGCAATCAGCCCCAGCATTTT; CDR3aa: CSARDRASNQPQHF
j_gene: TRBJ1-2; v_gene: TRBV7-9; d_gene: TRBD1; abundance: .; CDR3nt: TGTGCCAGCAGCGAGGACAGGGGATGGGATGGCTACACCTTC; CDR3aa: CASSEDRGWDGYTF
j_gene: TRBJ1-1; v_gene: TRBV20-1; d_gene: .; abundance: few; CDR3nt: TGCAGTGCTAGAGATCATCGTGGCACAGGGAACACTGAAGCTTTCTTT; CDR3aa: CSARDHRGTGNTEAFF
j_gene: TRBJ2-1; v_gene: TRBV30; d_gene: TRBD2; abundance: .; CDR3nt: TGTGCCTGGAGTCGCGGGAGGGTCAATGAGCAGTTCTTC; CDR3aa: CAWSRGRVNEQFF
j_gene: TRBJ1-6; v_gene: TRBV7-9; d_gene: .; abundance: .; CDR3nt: TGTGCCAGCTCGAGGGCAGGGGTCCCTAATTCACCCCTCCACTTT; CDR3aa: CASSRAGVPNSPLHF
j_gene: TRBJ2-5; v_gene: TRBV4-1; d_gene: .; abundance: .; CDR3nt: TGCGCCAGCAGCCAAGATTCGACGGTTGAGACCCAGTACTTC; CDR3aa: CASSQDSTVETQYF
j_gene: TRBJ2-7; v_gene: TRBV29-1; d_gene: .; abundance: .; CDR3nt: TGCAGCGTCCGCCTTGGACTAAGCTCCTACGAGCAGTACTTC; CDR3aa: CSVRLGLSSYEQYF
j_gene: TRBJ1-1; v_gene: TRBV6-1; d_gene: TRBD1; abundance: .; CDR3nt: TGTGCCAGCAGTGAGGTCAGGGGGCGGGTGAACACTGAAGCTTTCTTT; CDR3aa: CASSEVRGRVNTEAFF
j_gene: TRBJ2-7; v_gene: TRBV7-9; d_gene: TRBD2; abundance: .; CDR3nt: TGTGCCAGCAGCTTAGCCCGGACTAGCGGGGTCTACGAGCAGTACTTC; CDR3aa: CASSLARTSGVYEQYF
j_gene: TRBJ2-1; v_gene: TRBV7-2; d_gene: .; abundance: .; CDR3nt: TGTGCCAGCAGCTCACGGCCCTGGGCCAATGAGCAGTTCTTC; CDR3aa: CASSSRPWANEQFF
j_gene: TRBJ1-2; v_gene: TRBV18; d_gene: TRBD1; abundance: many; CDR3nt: TGTGCCAGCTCGGTACAGGGGAGTGGCTACACCTTC; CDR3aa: CASSVQGSGYTF
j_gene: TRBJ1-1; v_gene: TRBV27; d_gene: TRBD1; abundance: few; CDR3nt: TGTGCCAGCAGTCCGCATCGACAGGGGATCACTGAAGCTTTCTTT; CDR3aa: CASSPHRQGITEAFF
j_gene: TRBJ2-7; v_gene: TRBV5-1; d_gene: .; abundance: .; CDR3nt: TGCGCCAGCAGCTTCTCCAAAATTACAGCCGAGCAGTACTTC; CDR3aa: CASSFSKITAEQYF
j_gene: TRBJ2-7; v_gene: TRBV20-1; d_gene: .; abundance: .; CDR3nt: TGCAGTGCTAGCTGGACTACTGGTAGAGAGCAGTACTTC; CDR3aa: CSASWTTGREQYF
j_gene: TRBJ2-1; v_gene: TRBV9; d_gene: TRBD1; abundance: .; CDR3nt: TGTGCCAGCAGCGCAGGAACCGGGACAGTAACCTACAATGAGCAGTTCTTC; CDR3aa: CASSAGTGTVTYNEQFF
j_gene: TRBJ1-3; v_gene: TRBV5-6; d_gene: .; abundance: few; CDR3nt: TGTGCCAGCAGCTTGTTGGCGGCGAACACCATATATTTT; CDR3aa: CASSLLAANTIYF
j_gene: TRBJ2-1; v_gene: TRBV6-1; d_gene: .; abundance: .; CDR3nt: TGTGCCAGCAGCCTAAACCGGGGGGCTTGGAATGAGCAGTTCTTC; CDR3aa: CASSLNRGAWNEQFF
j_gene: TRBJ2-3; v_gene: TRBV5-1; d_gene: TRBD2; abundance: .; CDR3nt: TGCGCCAGCAGCTTGGTGGGAGGGACGAATACGCAGTATTTT; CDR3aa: CASSLVGGTNTQYF
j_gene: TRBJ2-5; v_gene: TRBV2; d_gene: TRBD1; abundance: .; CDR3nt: TGTGCCAGAGATGACAGGGCTGAGACCCAGTACTTC; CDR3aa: CARDDRAETQYF
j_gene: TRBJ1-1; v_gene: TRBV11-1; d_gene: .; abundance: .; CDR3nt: TGTGCCAGCAGCTTTTCCACAGGGCCGTGGTACATGAACACTGAAGCTTTCTTT; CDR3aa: CASSFSTGPWYMNTEAFF
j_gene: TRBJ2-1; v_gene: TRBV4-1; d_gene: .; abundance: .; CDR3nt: TGCGCCAGCAGCCAAGATGCGGCGACCTCCTACAATGAGCAGTTCTTC; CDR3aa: CASSQDAATSYNEQFF
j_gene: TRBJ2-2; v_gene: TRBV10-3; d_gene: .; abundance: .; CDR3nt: TGTGCCATCAGTGAGGTCCCCGTAGGCCCACCGAACACCGGGGAGCTGTTTTTT; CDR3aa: CAISEVPVGPPNTGELFF
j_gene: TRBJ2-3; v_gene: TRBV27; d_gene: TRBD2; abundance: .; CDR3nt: TGTGCCAGCAGTTCCCCTGCGGGGGAGGGCACAGATACGCAGTATTTT; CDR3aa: CASSSPAGEGTDTQYF
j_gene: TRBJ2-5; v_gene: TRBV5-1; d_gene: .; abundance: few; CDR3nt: TGCGCCAGCAGCTCGAACACGGGCGCCCAAGAGACCCAGTACTTC; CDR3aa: CASSSNTGAQETQYF
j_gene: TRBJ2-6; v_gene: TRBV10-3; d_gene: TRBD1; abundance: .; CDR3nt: TGTGCCATCAGTGAGTCCGGGACAGGGTTAGGTGGGGCCAACGTCCTGACTTTC; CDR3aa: CAISESGTGLGGANVLTF
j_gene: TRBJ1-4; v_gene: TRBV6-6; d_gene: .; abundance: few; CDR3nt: TGTGCCAGCTCGACAGTCTCTAATGAAAAACTGTTTTTT; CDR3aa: CASSTVSNEKLFF
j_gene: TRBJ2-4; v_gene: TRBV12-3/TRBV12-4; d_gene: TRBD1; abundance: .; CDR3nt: TGTGCCATCTCGGCGGGGACAGGGGGGAAAAAGGGTCAGTACTTC; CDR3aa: CAISAGTGGKKGQYF
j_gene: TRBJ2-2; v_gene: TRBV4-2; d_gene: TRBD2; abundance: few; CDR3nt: TGTGCCAGCAGCAGACTAGCGGGATCCACCGGGGAGCTGTTTTTT; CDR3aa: CASSRLAGSTGELFF
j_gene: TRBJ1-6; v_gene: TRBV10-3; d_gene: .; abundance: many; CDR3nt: TGTGGAAATCAACAGGACCCTAATTCACCCCTCCACTTT; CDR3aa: CGNQQDPNSPLHF
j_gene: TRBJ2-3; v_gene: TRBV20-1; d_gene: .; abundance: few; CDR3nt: TGCAGTGCTAGAGATGAAGGGGGAGATACGCAGTATTTT; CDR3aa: CSARDEGGDTQYF
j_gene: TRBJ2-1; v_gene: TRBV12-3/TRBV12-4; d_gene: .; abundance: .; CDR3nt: TGTGCCAGCAGTAAGGCGACTATTAGTAATGAGCAGTTCTTC; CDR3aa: CASSKATISNEQFF
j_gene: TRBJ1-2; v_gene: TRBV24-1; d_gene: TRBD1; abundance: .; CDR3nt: TGTGCCACCAGTGAGCGGGACAGGGGGCTTCGTGGCTACACCTTC; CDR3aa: CATSERDRGLRGYTF
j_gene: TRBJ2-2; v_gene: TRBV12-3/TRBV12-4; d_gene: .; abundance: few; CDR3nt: TGTGCCAGCAGTTCTCTAACTGCGAACACCGGGGAGCTGTTTTTT; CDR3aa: CASSSLTANTGELFF
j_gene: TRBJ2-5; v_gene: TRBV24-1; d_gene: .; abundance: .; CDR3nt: TGTGCCACCAGTGATGGCCGGGAACCCCAGTACTTC; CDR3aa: CATSDGREPQYF